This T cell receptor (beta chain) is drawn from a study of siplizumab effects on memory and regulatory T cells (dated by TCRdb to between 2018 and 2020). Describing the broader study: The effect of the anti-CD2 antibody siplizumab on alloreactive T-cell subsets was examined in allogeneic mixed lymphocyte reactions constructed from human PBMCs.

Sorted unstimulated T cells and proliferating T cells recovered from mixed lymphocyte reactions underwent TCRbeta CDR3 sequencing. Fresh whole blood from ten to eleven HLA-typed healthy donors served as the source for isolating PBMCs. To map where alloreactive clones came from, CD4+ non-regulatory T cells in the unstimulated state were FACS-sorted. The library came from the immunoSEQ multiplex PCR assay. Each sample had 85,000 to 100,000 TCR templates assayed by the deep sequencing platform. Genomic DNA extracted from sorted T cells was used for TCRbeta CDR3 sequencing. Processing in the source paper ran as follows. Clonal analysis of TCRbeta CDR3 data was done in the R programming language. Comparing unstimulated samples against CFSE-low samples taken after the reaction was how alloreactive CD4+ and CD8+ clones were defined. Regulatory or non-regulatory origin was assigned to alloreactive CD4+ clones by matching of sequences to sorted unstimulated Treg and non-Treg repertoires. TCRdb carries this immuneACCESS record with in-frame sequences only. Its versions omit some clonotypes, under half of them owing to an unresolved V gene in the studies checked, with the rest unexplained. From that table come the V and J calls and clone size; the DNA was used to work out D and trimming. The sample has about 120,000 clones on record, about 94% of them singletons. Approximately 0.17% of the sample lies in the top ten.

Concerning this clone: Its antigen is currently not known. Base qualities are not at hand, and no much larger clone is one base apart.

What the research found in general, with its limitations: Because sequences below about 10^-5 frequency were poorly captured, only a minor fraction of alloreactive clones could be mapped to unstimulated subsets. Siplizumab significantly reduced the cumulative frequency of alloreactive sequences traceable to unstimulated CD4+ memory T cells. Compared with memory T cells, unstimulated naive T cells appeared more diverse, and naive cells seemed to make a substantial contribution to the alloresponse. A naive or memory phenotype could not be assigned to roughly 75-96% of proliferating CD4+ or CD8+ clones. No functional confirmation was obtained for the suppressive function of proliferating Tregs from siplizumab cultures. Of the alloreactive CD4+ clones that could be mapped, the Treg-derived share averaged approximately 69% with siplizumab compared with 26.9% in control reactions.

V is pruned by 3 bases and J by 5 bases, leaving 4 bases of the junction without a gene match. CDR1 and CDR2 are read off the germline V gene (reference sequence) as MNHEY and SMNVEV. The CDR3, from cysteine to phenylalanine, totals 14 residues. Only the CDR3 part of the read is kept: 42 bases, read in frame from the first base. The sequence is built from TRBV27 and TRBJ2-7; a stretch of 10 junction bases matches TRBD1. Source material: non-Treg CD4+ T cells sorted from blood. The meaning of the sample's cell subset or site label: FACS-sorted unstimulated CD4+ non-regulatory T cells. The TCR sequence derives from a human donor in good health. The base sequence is TGTGCCAGCAGTTTGTGGGACAGGGGAAACGAGCAGTACTTC. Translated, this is CASSLWDRGNEQYF.